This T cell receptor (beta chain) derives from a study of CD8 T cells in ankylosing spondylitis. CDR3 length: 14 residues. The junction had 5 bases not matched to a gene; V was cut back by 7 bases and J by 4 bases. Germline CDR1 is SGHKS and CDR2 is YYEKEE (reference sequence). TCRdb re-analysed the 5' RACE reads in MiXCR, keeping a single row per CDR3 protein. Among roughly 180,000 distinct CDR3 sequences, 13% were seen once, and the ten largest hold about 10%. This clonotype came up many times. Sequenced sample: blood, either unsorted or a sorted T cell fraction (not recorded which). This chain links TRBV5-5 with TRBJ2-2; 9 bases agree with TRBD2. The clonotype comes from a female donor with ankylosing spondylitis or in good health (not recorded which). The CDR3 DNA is TGTGCCAGCCGAGTAGCGGGAGCCACCGGGGAGCTGTTTTTT. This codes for CASRVAGATGELFF.